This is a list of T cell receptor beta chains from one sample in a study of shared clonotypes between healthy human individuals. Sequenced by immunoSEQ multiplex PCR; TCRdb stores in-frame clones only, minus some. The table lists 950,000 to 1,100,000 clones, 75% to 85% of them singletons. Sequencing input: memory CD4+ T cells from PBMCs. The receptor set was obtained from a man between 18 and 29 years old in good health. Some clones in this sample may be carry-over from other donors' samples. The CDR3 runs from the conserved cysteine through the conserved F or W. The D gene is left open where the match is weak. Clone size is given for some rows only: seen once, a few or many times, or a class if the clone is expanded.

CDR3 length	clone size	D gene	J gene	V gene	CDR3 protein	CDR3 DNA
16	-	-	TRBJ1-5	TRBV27	CASSLPPRDKNQPQHF	TGTGCCAGCAGTTTACCCCCCCGGGACAAAAATCAGCCCCAGCATTTT
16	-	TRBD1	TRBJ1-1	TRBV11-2	CASSPPGQGTVKGAFF	TGTGCCAGCAGCCCTCCGGGACAGGGGACCGTGAAGGGAGCTTTCTTT
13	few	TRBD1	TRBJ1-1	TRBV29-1	CSANRGLNTEAFF	TGCAGCGCTAACAGGGGATTGAACACTGAAGCTTTCTTT
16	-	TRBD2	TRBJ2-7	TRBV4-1	CASSQASAGGSYEQYF	TGCGCCAGCAGCCAAGCGTCAGCGGGAGGATCATACGAGCAGTACTTC
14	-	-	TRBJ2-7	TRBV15	CATSRGGISYEQYF	TGTGCCACCAGCAGGGGCGGAATCTCCTACGAGCAGTACTTC
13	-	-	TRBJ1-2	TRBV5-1	CASSPDYGRGYTF	TGCGCCAGCAGCCCCGACTACGGACGTGGCTACACCTTC
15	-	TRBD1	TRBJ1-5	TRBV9	CASSGGTGINQPQHF	TGTGCCAGCAGCGGGGGGACAGGGATCAATCAGCCCCAGCATTTT
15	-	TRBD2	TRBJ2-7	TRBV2	CASGPGLAGNYEQYF	TGTGCCAGCGGACCGGGACTAGCGGGAAATTACGAGCAGTACTTC
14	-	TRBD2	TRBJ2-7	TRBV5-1	CASSGGGLAYEQYF	TGCGCCAGCAGCGGTGGCGGACTAGCGTACGAGCAGTACTTC
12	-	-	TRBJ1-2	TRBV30	CAWSAQGYGYTF	TGTGCCTGGAGTGCACAGGGCTATGGCTACACCTTC
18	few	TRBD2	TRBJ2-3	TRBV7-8	CASSSPGRGRALADTQYF	TGTGCCAGCAGCTCCCCCGGGCGCGGGAGGGCCCTTGCAGATACGCAGTATTTT
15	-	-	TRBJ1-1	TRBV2	CASCLSLRLDTEAFF	TGTGCCAGCTGTCTGAGCCTGCGATTGGACACTGAAGCTTTCTTT
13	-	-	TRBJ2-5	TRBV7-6	CASSLLRQETQYF	TGTGCCAGCAGCTTATTGAGGCAAGAGACCCAGTACTTC
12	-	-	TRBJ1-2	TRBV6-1	CASTPDSGGYTF	TGTGCCAGCACCCCGGACAGTGGTGGCTACACCTTC
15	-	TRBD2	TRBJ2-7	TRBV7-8	CASTARGVSSYEQYF	TGTGCCAGCACCGCCCGGGGGGTTAGCTCCTACGAGCAGTACTTC
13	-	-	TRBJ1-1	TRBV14	CASSQALRAEAFF	TGTGCCAGCAGCCAAGCTCTCCGGGCTGAAGCTTTCTTT
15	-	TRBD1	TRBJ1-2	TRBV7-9	CASSVGQGPHYGYTF	TGTGCCAGCAGCGTGGGACAGGGTCCCCACTATGGCTACACCTTC
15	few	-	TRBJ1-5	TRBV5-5	CASSLEGGSNQPQHF	TGTGCCAGCAGCTTGGAGGGTGGCAGCAATCAGCCCCAGCATTTT
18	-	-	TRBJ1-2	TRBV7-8	CASSLVRALMGERYGYTF	TGTGCCAGCAGCTTAGTAAGGGCCCTTATGGGGGAACGTTATGGCTACACCTTC
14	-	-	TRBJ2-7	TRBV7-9	CASSSTSTGYEQYF	TGTGCCAGCAGCTCTACTTCGACTGGTTACGAGCAGTACTTC
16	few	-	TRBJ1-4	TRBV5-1	CASSLEGPTFGEKLFF	TGCGCCAGCAGCTTGGAGGGGCCCACTTTCGGGGAAAAACTGTTTTTT
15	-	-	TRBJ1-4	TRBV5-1	CASSSGDAVREKLFF	TGCGCCAGCAGCTCCGGAGACGCCGTCAGGGAAAAACTGTTTTTT
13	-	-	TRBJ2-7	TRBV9	CASGEGRHSEQYF	TGTGCCAGCGGAGAGGGACGCCACTCCGAGCAGTACTTC
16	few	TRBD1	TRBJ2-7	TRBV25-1	CASSEYRPGGLYEQYF	TGTGCCAGCAGTGAATACCGCCCAGGGGGCCTGTACGAGCAGTACTTC
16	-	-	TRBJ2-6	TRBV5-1	CASSSDAYSGANVLTF	TGCGCCAGCAGCTCCGACGCCTACTCTGGGGCCAACGTCCTGACTTTC
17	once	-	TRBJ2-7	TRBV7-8	CASTPRIRDRRSYEQYF	TGTGCCAGCACCCCACGTATTAGGGACCGGCGCTCCTACGAGCAGTACTTC